Listed here is a single T cell receptor (beta chain). Its antigen is undetermined. The data were obtained in a study of post-analysis software for immune sequencing data. Findings and limits, study-wide: Significantly lower normalized Chao1 diversity was seen in multiple sclerosis patients than in controls. Included in a set of 5 or 6 TRBV segments more frequent in patients than controls were TRBV5-6, TRBV5-1 and TRBV20-1.

Unique molecular identifiers tagged the TCR beta cDNA libraries. There were roughly 0.95 to 11 million T cells, and 400,000 to 650,000 cDNA molecules came from them. Via MiXCR, TCRdb re-called the PCR reads, giving one row per CDR3 protein. The sample comprises approximately 440,000 distinct CDR3 sequences, roughly 45% of which are singletons, and roughly an eighth rests with the top ten. CDR1 is SGHVS and CDR2 is FQNEAQ in the germline V gene. The V gene lost 5 bases and the J gene lost 9 bases, with 17 bases spanning the gap. The CDR3 length is 14 residues. The TCR sequence derives from a girl aged 5-17 years with multiple sclerosis. The sequenced material came from blood. V usage is TRBV7-8 and J usage is TRBJ2-1; TRBD2 might be the D (6 bases). This CDR3 reads CASSQLEASAEQFF. The CDR3 DNA is TGTGCCAGCAGCCAGCTCGAGGCTAGCGCTGAGCAGTTCTTC.